A single sample gave rise to the 32 T cell receptor beta chains below, sequenced in a study of blood T cell repertoires in COVID-19. Only in-frame clones appear in the TCRdb table, and some are missing; sequencing was by immunoSEQ multiplex PCR. The data contain approximately 360,000 clones, around 83% of them singletons. Sequencing was carried out using PBMCs or T cells enriched from blood (not recorded which). The source is a woman between 45 and 60 years old who had recovered from COVID-19.

This chain links TRBV5-1 with TRBJ2-1; TRBD1 agrees at 7 bases. The V gene end was trimmed by 9 bases and the J gene end by 1 base; junction bases not matched to a gene: 7. The CDR3 has 14 amino acids. Germline V CDR1 and CDR2: SGHRS, YFSETQ. This CDR3 reads CATSQGWSYNEQFF. The CDR3 DNA reads as TGCGCCACCTCACAGGGGTGGTCCTACAATGAGCAGTTCTTC.

A few counts support this clone. This sequence joins TRBV7-2 and TRBJ1-6; 7 positions agree with TRBD1. Trimming took 5 bases from V and 0 from J; bases not matched to a gene: 4. This CDR3 is built from 16 residues. Germline V lookup: CDR1 SGHTA, CDR2 FQGNSA. CDR3: CASSRGGSSYNSPLHF. CDR3 DNA: TGTGCCAGCAGCAGAGGGGGCAGCTCCTATAATTCACCCCTCCACTTT.

J is TRBJ1-6 and V is TRBV6-5, with D hard to call. The ends were cut back, 0 bases at V and 6 bases at J, with 12 bases in the middle. The CDR3 is made up of 16 amino acids. Germline V gives CDR1 MNHEY, CDR2 SVGAGI. This CDR3 is CASSYSAGMGNSPLHF. DNA of the CDR3: TGTGCCAGCAGTTACTCTGCGGGAATGGGTAATTCACCCCTCCACTTT.

This clone occurred a few times. V and J are TRBV5-5 and TRBJ2-1; possible D gene TRBD2, 6 bases. This CDR3 comprises 15 residues. CDR1 and CDR2 (germline): SGHKS, YYEKEE (reference sequence). Trimming left V 4 bases short and J 5 bases short, with 16 bases between. The CDR3 nucleotides are TGTGCCAGCAGCATTTCTCCGGGGGTTCACAATGAGCAGTTCTTC. Translating gives CASSISPGVHNEQFF.

There are a few counts of this clone. This rearrangement joins TRBV19 to TRBJ1-2, with 11 bases aligning to TRBD1. The germline V gene encodes CDR1 LNHDA and CDR2 SQIVND (reference sequence). The V segment lost 6 bases and the J segment 6 bases; nucleotides outside the gene matches: 3. The CDR3 loop spans 13 amino acids. The CDR3 DNA sequence: TGTGCCAGTAGACGGGACAGGGGGAATGGCTACACCTTC. Translating gives CASRRDRGNGYTF. The full variable domain, with the rest looked up from reference TRBV19 and TRBJ1-2, is DGGITQSPKYLFRKEGQNVTLSCEQNLNHDAMYWYRQDPGQGLRLIYYSQIVNDFQKGDIAEGYSVSREKKESFPLTVTSAQKNPTAFYLCASRRDRGNGYTFGSGTRLTVV.

This CDR3 is CASSSDTYGYTF. Here the CDR3 DNA reads TGTGCCAGCAGTTCAGATACCTATGGCTACACCTTC. The chain uses TRBV12-3 or TRBV12-4 and TRBJ1-2, with D hard to call. The CDR3 has 12 residues. Trimming removed 4 bases at V and 4 bases at J, with 7 bases between.

V usage is TRBV14 and J usage is TRBJ1-2; the D gene is possibly TRBD1 (5 bases). V lost 1 base and J lost 7, with 13 bases in between. Germline V CDR1 and CDR2: SGHDN, FVKESK. This CDR3 is built from 14 residues. The CDR3 DNA sequence: TGTGCCAGCAGCCAAGGGGGGACTCGGGGTGGCTACACCTTC. This sequence encodes CASSQGGTRGGYTF. The entire variable domain, with the rest obtained from reference TRBV14 and TRBJ1-2, is as follows: EAGVTQFPSHSVIEKGQTVTLRCDPISGHDNLYWYRRVMGKEIKFLLHFVKESKQDESGMPNNRFLAERTGGTYSTLKVQPAELEDSGVYFCASSQGGTRGGYTFGSGTRLTVV.

The rearrangement links TRBV30 to TRBJ1-4; 9 bases map to TRBD1. This CDR3 has 18 amino acids. Germline CDR1 is GTSNPN and CDR2 is SVGIG (reference sequence). Germline trimming cut 2 bases from V and 4 bases from J; bases unmatched to any gene: 14. Here the CDR3 DNA reads TGTGCCTGGAGTCCTGACAGGGGGTTTCCGTCGGGTAATGAAAAACTGTTTTTT. Amino acids: CAWSPDRGFPSGNEKLFF.

This sequence joins TRBV18 and TRBJ2-3, with TRBD1 as a possible D gene (6 bases). Germline values: CDR1 KGHSH, CDR2 LQKENI. The ends were cut back, 5 bases at V and 6 bases at J, with 15 bases in the middle. This CDR3 has 14 residues. The CDR3 DNA is TGTGCCAGCTCATTAACAGGGCAGGGGGATACGCAGTATTTT. It encodes CASSLTGQGDTQYF.

This rearrangement joins TRBV19 to TRBJ1-6; 8 nucleotides line up with TRBD1. The CDR3 has 14 amino acids. The germline V gene encodes CDR1 LNHDA and CDR2 SQIVND (reference sequence). Trimming took 4 bases from V and 7 from J; bases not matched to a gene: 3. In nucleotides, the CDR3 is TGTGCCAGTAGTAGGACAGGGCCCAATTCACCCCTCCACTTT. Its protein is CASSRTGPNSPLHF.

The chain is built from TRBV7-9 and TRBJ2-5, with a possible D match to TRBD2 (6 bases). Germline V lookup: CDR1 SEHNR, CDR2 FQNEAQ (reference sequence). The CDR3 has 17 residues. Trimming stripped 5 bases from V and 5 bases from J, with 24 bases between. The CDR3 coding sequence is TGTGCCAGCAGCCGCTTCCAAGGCGGGGTAGGTTCGGAGACCCAGTACTTC. Protein: CASSRFQGGVGSETQYF.

The genes are TRBV30 and TRBJ1-5; 7 bases fit TRBD1. The J segment lost 6 bases and the V segment lost 2 bases, leaving 4 bases of the junction unmatched. CDR1 and CDR2 (germline): GTSNPN, SVGIG (reference sequence). The CDR3 length is 13 residues. CDR3 in amino acids: CAWSRQGSQPQHF. CDR3 sequence (DNA): TGTGCCTGGAGTCGACAGGGTAGTCAGCCCCAGCATTTT.

This chain uses TRBV7-2 with TRBJ1-3; D uncertain. Germline CDR1 is SGHTA and CDR2 is FQGNSA. This CDR3 has 15 amino acids. V lost 2 bases to trimming and J lost 0 bases, with 8 bases between them. CDR3 sequence reads: CASSLTTASGNTIYF. The CDR3 bases are TGTGCCAGCAGCTTAACCACAGCCTCTGGAAACACCATATATTTT.

Comment on this clone: Other nucleotide sequences in the sample specify the same CDR3. The chain links TRBV18 to TRBJ1-2; D may be TRBD1 (5 bases). This CDR3 region has 13 residues. Trimming took 3 bases from V and 3 from J, leaving 8 bases between them. CDR1 and CDR2 (germline): KGHSH, LQKENI. The DNA for the CDR3 is TGTGCCAGCTCACCGGGGGGGGACTATGGCTACACCTTC. Translation: CASSPGGDYGYTF.

The rearrangement joins TRBV20-1 to TRBJ2-3, with TRBD2 matching over 8 bases. Germline trimming cut 3 bases from V and 2 bases from J; bases unmatched to any gene: 10. This CDR3 is built from 16 residues. CDR1 DFQATT and CDR2 SNEGSKA come from the germline V gene (reference sequence). The chain's CDR3 is CSASGDGGGSTDTQYF. The CDR3 bases are TGCAGTGCTAGTGGGGATGGCGGGGGGTCCACAGATACGCAGTATTTT.

This clone was detected only a few times. V and J are TRBV18 and TRBJ1-2; D perhaps matches TRBD1 (6 bases). The ends were cut back, 1 base at V and 1 base at J, with 10 bases in the middle. The CDR3 totals 15 residues. Germline-derived CDR1 and CDR2 are KGHSH and LQKENI. Here the CDR3 reads CASSPLDSLNYGYTF. CDR3 DNA sequence: TGTGCCAGCTCACCACTGGACAGCCTTAACTATGGCTACACCTTC.

CDR3: CASRVSGGANEQFF. In DNA form, the CDR3 reads TGTGCCAGCAGGGTTAGCGGGGGGGCCAATGAGCAGTTCTTC. The chain uses TRBV7-2 and TRBJ2-1, with TRBD2 matching 11 bases. There are 14 residues in the CDR3. Germline assignment: CDR1 SGHTA and CDR2 FQGNSA. V shed 6 bases, J shed 6 bases, and the junction held 4 bases outside the gene matches.

The chain is built from TRBV7-6 and TRBJ2-2, with 7 nucleotides matching TRBD1. The V segment lost 5 bases and the J segment 6 bases; nucleotides outside the gene matches: 6. The CDR3 runs 14 residues. The germline CDR1 and CDR2 sequences are SGHVS and FNYEAQ. CDR3 in DNA: TGTGCCAGCAGCCGAGACAGGGTCCCCGGGGAGCTGTTTTTT. Its protein is CASSRDRVPGELFF.

This clone was found a few times. The chain links TRBV5-4 to TRBJ2-7; 11 bases fit TRBD2. CDR1 and CDR2 (germline): SGHNT, YYREEE (reference sequence). The CDR3 spans 17 residues. V lost 5 bases and J lost 0; bases outside the gene matches: 10. CDR3 sequence: CASSPTSGGMSSYEQYF. In DNA form, the CDR3 reads TGTGCCAGCAGTCCTACTAGCGGGGGAATGAGCTCCTACGAGCAGTACTTC. The whole variable domain, remainder taken from reference TRBV5-4 and TRBJ2-7, is ETGVTQSPTHLIKTRGQQVTLRCSSQSGHNTVSWYQQALGQGPQFIFQYYREEENGRGNFPPRFSGLQFPNYSSELNVNALELDDSALYLCASSPTSGGMSSYEQYFGPGTRLTVT.

The V gene is TRBV7-9, the J gene TRBJ1-6; D call uncertain. The CDR3 spans 13 residues. Germline values: CDR1 SEHNR, CDR2 FQNEAQ (reference sequence). Trimming took off 5 bases at V and 10 bases at J, with 12 bases between the two ends. As DNA, the CDR3 is TGTGCCAGCAGCCCGGAGCGACGGTCACCCCTCCACTTT. This gives the protein CASSPERRSPLHF. Based on the CDR3 plus reference TRBV7-9 and TRBJ1-6, the full variable domain is DTGVSQNPRHKITKRGQNVTFRCDPISEHNRLYWYRQTLGQGPEFLTYFQNEAQLEKSRLLSDRFSAERPKGSFSTLEIQRTEQGDSAMYLCASSPERRSPLHFGNGTRLTVT.

The V call is TRBV6-1, the J call TRBJ2-7, with 9 bases identical to TRBD1. Trimming removed 1 base from V and 5 bases from J; junction bases left unmatched: 6. The CDR3 sequence is 15 residues long. The germline V gene encodes CDR1 MNHNS and CDR2 SASEGT. This chain's CDR3 is CASSEGQGVNNEQYF. In DNA form, the CDR3 reads TGTGCCAGCAGTGAAGGACAGGGGGTTAACAACGAGCAGTACTTC.

A single count supports this clone. The rearrangement links TRBV9 to TRBJ1-1; weak D call: TRBD1 (5 bases). This CDR3 spans 15 amino acids. Germline CDR1 reads SGDLS; CDR2 reads YYNGEE. Trimming took 4 bases from V and 0 from J, leaving 13 bases between them. CDR3 amino acids: CASSHRTAMNTEAFF. CDR3 sequence (DNA): TGTGCCAGCAGCCACAGGACCGCTATGAACACTGAAGCTTTCTTT.

V usage is TRBV3-1 (or the pseudogene TRBV3-2) and J usage is TRBJ2-1, with TRBD2 as a possible D gene (6 bases). This CDR3 is built from 15 residues. Between the trimmed V and J ends, which lost 3 bases and 2 bases, there was a span of 11 bases. Germline CDR1 reads LGHDT; CDR2 reads YNNKEL (reference sequence). In DNA, the CDR3 is TGTGCCAGCAGCCAGGGACTGTCCGCCTACAATGAGCAGTTCTTC. Translation: CASSQGLSAYNEQFF.

This rearrangement joins TRBV2 to TRBJ1-1, with TRBD1 as a possible D gene (5 bases). Germline values: CDR1 SNHLY, CDR2 FYNNEI. With 3 bases removed from V and 4 bases from J, the gap between germline ends came to 15 bases. This CDR3 comprises 15 residues. The CDR3 is CASSELGGVGTEAFF. The CDR3 coding sequence is TGTGCCAGCAGTGAGTTAGGAGGGGTGGGCACTGAAGCTTTCTTT.

As concerns this clone: Different DNA sequences within this sample yield the same CDR3. V gene TRBV27 combines with J gene TRBJ1-1; 8 bases fit TRBD1. Per the germline V gene, CDR1 is MNHEY and CDR2 is SMNVEV (reference sequence). With V trimmed by 3 bases and J by 0 bases, 0 bases remained unmatched. The CDR3 is 14 amino acids. CDR3 protein: CASSLGQVNTEAFF. DNA for the CDR3: TGTGCCAGCAGTTTGGGACAGGTGAACACTGAAGCTTTCTTT.

This sequence joins TRBV11-3 and TRBJ2-7; D gene uncertain. The germline V and J ends were trimmed by 1 base and 0 bases, with 10 bases remaining between them. Germline assignment: CDR1 SGHNT and CDR2 YENEEA. This CDR3 contains 15 residues. In DNA form, the CDR3 reads TGTGCCAGCAGCTTAGCCTCTTTGAGCTCCTACGAGCAGTACTTC. It codes for CASSLASLSSYEQYF.

The rearrangement joins TRBV5-4 to TRBJ1-3, with D uncertain. The CDR3 length is 14 residues. Trimming cost V 5 bases and J 0 bases, with 9 bases left between them. CDR1 and CDR2 from the germline V gene are SGHNT and YYREEE (reference sequence). The CDR3 reads CASSGPISGNTIYF. For the CDR3, the DNA is TGTGCCAGCAGTGGGCCCATCTCTGGAAACACCATATATTTT.

The J gene is TRBJ1-5, the V gene TRBV19; D possibly corresponds to TRBD1 (5 bases). Deletions cut 3 bases from V and 4 bases from J, with 13 bases between. The CDR3 runs to 15 residues. Germline-derived CDR1 and CDR2 are LNHDA and SQIVND (reference sequence). The CDR3 region is CASSMGDSLNQPQHF. CDR3 nucleotide sequence: TGTGCCAGTAGTATGGGTGACAGCCTAAATCAGCCCCAGCATTTT.

As concerns this clone: A much larger clone lies one base from this, so it may be a read error. The sample contains more than one DNA sequence encoding this CDR3. This chain uses TRBV5-5 with TRBJ2-1; 9 bases agree with TRBD2. CDR3 length: 15 amino acids. Germline trimming cut 4 bases from V and 0 bases from J; bases unmatched to any gene: 2. Germline loops: CDR1 SGHKS, CDR2 YYEKEE (reference sequence). In nucleotides, the CDR3 is TGTGCCAGCAGCCTTAGCGGGAGCTCCTACAATGAGCAGTTCTTC. Its translation is CASSLSGSSYNEQFF.

The V call is TRBV5-6, the J call TRBJ1-5; maybe TRBD1 (6 bases). This CDR3 has 15 amino acids. V dropped 4 bases and J dropped 3 bases, with 14 bases sitting between them. Germline CDR1 and CDR2: SGHDT and YYEEEE. CDR3 DNA sequence: TGTGCCAGCAGCCGGAGGGGGGGTGTCAATCAGCCCCAGCATTTT. Amino acids: CASSRRGGVNQPQHF.

The chain is built from TRBV3-1 (or the pseudogene TRBV3-2) and TRBJ1-2; 7 nucleotides agree with TRBD1. CDR1 LGHDT and CDR2 YNNKEL come from the germline V gene (reference sequence). V shed 0 bases, J shed 7 bases, and the junction held 5 bases outside the gene matches. The length of the CDR3 is 14 residues. The CDR3 DNA follows: TGTGCCAGCAGCCAAGATTACAGGGGCGGTGGCTACACCTTC. Translation: CASSQDYRGGGYTF.

The chain links TRBV9 to TRBJ1-6; possible D gene TRBD1, 6 bases. The CDR3 has 18 amino acids. The germline V and J ends were trimmed by 4 bases and 5 bases, with 22 bases remaining between them. The germline gives CDR1 SGDLS, CDR2 YYNGEE. The CDR3 region is CASSSSYYRVAHNSPLHF. CDR3 in DNA: TGTGCCAGCAGCTCCTCCTACTACAGGGTTGCGCATAATTCACCCCTCCACTTT.